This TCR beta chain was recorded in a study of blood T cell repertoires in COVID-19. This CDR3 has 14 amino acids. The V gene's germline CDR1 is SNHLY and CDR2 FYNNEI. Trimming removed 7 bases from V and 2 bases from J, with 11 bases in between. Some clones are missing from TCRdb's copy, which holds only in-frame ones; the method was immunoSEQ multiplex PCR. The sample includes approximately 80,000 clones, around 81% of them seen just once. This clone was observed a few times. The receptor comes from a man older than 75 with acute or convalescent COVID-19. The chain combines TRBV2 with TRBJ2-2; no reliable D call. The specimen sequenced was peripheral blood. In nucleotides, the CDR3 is TGTGCCAGCATTTCCAGTTATAACACCGGGGAGCTGTTTTTT. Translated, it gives CASISSYNTGELFF.